These 27 T cell receptor beta chains were all obtained from the same sample, sequenced in a study of T-cell reconstitution after alpha-beta-depleted transplantation in children. The library targeted TCRbeta and was prepared with unique molecular identifiers. Each CDR3 protein gets one entry after TCRdb re-called the PCR reads with MiXCR. The sample yields 450,000 to 600,000 distinct CDR3 sequences, around 19% seen once. The sample here was PBMCs from the stem cell graft donor, taken from the stem cell graft. These receptors all stem from a human donor who donated a stem cell graft to a child with acute lymphoblastic leukemia.

The V call is TRBV27, the J call TRBJ2-7; a weak D match, TRBD2 (6 bases). This CDR3 comprises 15 residues. The germline V and J ends were trimmed by 5 bases and 0 bases, with 14 bases remaining between them. CDR1 and CDR2 from the germline V gene are MNHEY and SMNVEV (reference sequence). The DNA of the CDR3 is TGTGCCAGCAGTATTAGCGGACCCAGCTCCTACGAGCAGTACTTC. Protein: CASSISGPSSYEQYF.

This clonotype was counted a few times. V gene TRBV20-1 combines with J gene TRBJ2-7; no firm D call. Germline CDR1 reads DFQATT; CDR2 reads SNEGSKA (reference sequence). The CDR3 runs to 13 residues. V gave up 3 bases and J gave up 0 bases, with 9 bases separating them. The CDR3 loop is CSASDSPSYEQYF. The CDR3 DNA is TGCAGTGCTAGTGACTCCCCCTCCTACGAGCAGTACTTC.

The chain has TRBV13 and TRBJ2-1; possible D gene TRBD2, 5 bases. Trimming pared 4 bases from V and 7 bases from J, leaving 11 bases between. CDR3 length: 13 residues. Looked up from germline, CDR1 is PRHDT and CDR2 is FYEKMQ (reference sequence). CDR3 sequence (DNA): TGTGCCAGCAGCTGGGCCAGGACTAATGAGCAGTTCTTC. It is translated as CASSWARTNEQFF.

The V gene is TRBV18, the J gene TRBJ2-7; D gene uncertain. Germline V gene data show CDR1 as KGHSH and CDR2 as LQKENI. The length of the CDR3 is 14 residues. V lost 3 bases to trimming and J lost 0 bases, with 9 bases between them. The CDR3 DNA sequence: TGTGCCAGCTCACCCTTGGCCAGCTCCTACGAGCAGTACTTC. Translation: CASSPLASSYEQYF.

The rearrangement joins TRBV9 to TRBJ1-1; D perhaps matches TRBD1 (6 bases). CDR3 length: 18 residues. Germline V gene data show CDR1 as SGDLS and CDR2 as YYNGEE. V lost 0 bases and J lost 1, with 19 bases in between. The CDR3: CASSVDITGGGTNTEAFF. CDR3 DNA: TGTGCCAGCAGCGTAGATATAACTGGAGGGGGGACGAACACTGAAGCTTTCTTT.

The rearrangement links TRBV20-1 to TRBJ2-1; tentative D call: TRBD2 (6 bases). The CDR3 extends over 16 amino acids. Germline CDR1 and CDR2: DFQATT and SNEGSKA (reference sequence). The V and J ends lost 0 bases and 4 bases respectively, with 16 bases between them. The CDR3 DNA sequence: TGCAGTGCTAGAGATGCGGCGGGGTCTCTATACAATGAGCAGTTCTTC. Translation: CSARDAAGSLYNEQFF.

The V and J genes are TRBV3-1 and TRBJ2-1, with TRBD1 matching over 7 bases. The length of the CDR3 is 17 residues. V lost 2 bases to trimming and J lost 2 bases; unmatched junction nucleotides: 9. From germline, CDR1 is LGHDT and CDR2 YNNKEL (reference sequence). CDR3 amino acids: CASSQLATGQTYNEQFF. The CDR3 DNA sequence: TGTGCCAGCAGCCAACTTGCGACAGGGCAGACCTACAATGAGCAGTTCTTC.

This clonotype appeared a few times. This chain joins TRBV19 and TRBJ2-2; D not resolved. This CDR3 has 12 amino acids. The V end was cut by 1 base, the J end by 7 bases, with 4 bases between. The germline gives CDR1 LNHDA, CDR2 SQIVND (reference sequence). The CDR3 DNA reads TGTGCCAGTAGTATAGCGAACGGGGAGCTGTTTTTT. It codes for CASSIANGELFF.

The rearrangement joins TRBV6-5 to TRBJ2-7; TRBD1 is a possible D gene (6 bases). There are 18 residues in the CDR3. The V end lost 0 bases, the J end lost 2 bases, and 20 bases lay between the germline ends. Germline V lookup: CDR1 MNHEY, CDR2 SVGAGI. CDR3 sequence: CASSYSIVAQGSPYEQYF. In nucleotides, the CDR3 is TGTGCCAGCAGTTACTCGATAGTCGCACAGGGAAGTCCCTACGAGCAGTACTTC.

This clonotype was picked up a small number of times. This sequence joins TRBV29-1 and TRBJ2-1; D is possibly TRBD1 or TRBD2 (6 bases each). CDR1 and CDR2 from the germline V gene are SQVTM and ANQGSEA. V lost 6 bases and J 0 bases, leaving 18 bases between the germline ends. The CDR3 spans 16 residues. CDR3 in DNA: TGCAGCGTAGAACAGGGAGACGGGAGCTCCTACAATGAGCAGTTCTTC. Protein: CSVEQGDGSSYNEQFF.

The table lists this clonotype with many counts. The genes are TRBV9 and TRBJ1-2; D uncertain. The ends were cut back, 0 bases at V and 2 bases at J, with 8 bases in the middle. The CDR3 is 14 amino acids. Germline CDR1 and CDR2: SGDLS and YYNGEE. CDR3: CASSVDPGNYGYTF. For the CDR3, the DNA is TGTGCCAGCAGCGTAGACCCGGGGAACTATGGCTACACCTTC. The full variable domain, with the rest looked up from reference TRBV9 and TRBJ1-2, is DSGVTQTPKHLITATGQRVTLRCSPRSGDLSVYWYQQSLDQGLQFLIQYYNGEERAKGNILERFSAQQFPDLHSELNLSSLELGDSALYFCASSVDPGNYGYTFGSGTRLTVV.

This clonotype has a handful of counts. The rearrangement uses TRBV6-1 and TRBJ1-1; D is ambiguous. V lost 2 bases and J lost 4, with 11 bases in between. The CDR3 covers 14 residues. Germline V lookup: CDR1 MNHNS, CDR2 SASEGT. DNA for the CDR3: TGTGCCAGCAGTGAACCCGGGATTGGCACTGAAGCTTTCTTT. Its protein product is CASSEPGIGTEAFF.

The genes are TRBV5-1 and TRBJ1-2; D gene unclear. In germline, CDR1 is SGHRS, CDR2 YFSETQ. CDR3 length equals 13 residues. The germline V and J ends were trimmed by 4 bases and 8 bases, with 15 bases remaining between them. CDR3 loop: CASSRDDSPGYTF. CDR3 DNA: TGCGCCAGCAGCCGAGATGATTCACCAGGCTACACCTTC.

This clonotype has only a few counts. The J gene is TRBJ2-1, the V gene TRBV29-1, with unresolved D. This CDR3 contains 11 residues. CDR1 is SQVTM, CDR2 ANQGSEA, per germline. V was shortened by 4 bases and J by 6 bases, with 7 bases between the two germline ends. CDR3 nucleotide sequence: TGCAGCGTTGTTGACCTCAATGAGCAGTTCTTC. Translating gives CSVVDLNEQFF.

This sequence joins TRBV15 and TRBJ2-1, with D possibly being TRBD2 (5 bases). This CDR3 is 14 amino acids long. Deletions cut 1 base from V and 5 bases from J, with 9 bases between. Per germline, CDR1 LNHNV and CDR2 YYDKDF (reference sequence). Written as DNA, the CDR3 is TGTGCCACCAGCAGAGGTAGCGAGAACAATGAGCAGTTCTTC. Translated: CATSRGSENNEQFF.

Only a few counts were recorded for this clonotype. CDR3 sequence (DNA): TGTGCCAGCAGCTTATGGACGAACACAGGGGTCCACGACGAGCAGTACTTC. It specifies CASSLWTNTGVHDEQYF. The chain couples TRBV7-2 to TRBJ2-7, with 7 bases lining up with TRBD1. Trimming cost V 2 bases and J 5 bases; bases outside gene matches: 15. Per the germline V gene, CDR1 is SGHTA and CDR2 is FQGNSA. The CDR3 has 17 residues.

In DNA form, the CDR3 reads TGTGCCAGCGTTCCCCCCTCTAGCGGGGACTCCTACGAGCAGTACTTC. Translated, it gives CASVPPSSGDSYEQYF. The chain employs TRBV2 and TRBJ2-7, with 9 bases fitting TRBD2. V lost 8 bases and J lost 0; bases outside the gene matches: 11. The germline V gene encodes CDR1 SNHLY and CDR2 FYNNEI. The CDR3 has 16 amino acids.

CDR3 region: CAFLDNTDTQYF. The CDR3 nucleotides read TGTGCCTTCCTAGACAACACAGATACGCAGTATTTT. The chain joins TRBV30 to TRBJ2-3; D uncertain. Trimming stripped 7 bases from V and 2 bases from J, with 10 bases between. The CDR3 runs 12 residues. Germline V lookup: CDR1 GTSNPN, CDR2 SVGIG (reference sequence).

CDR3 amino acids: CSVMGLGEQFF. As DNA, the CDR3 is TGCAGCGTTATGGGGCTGGGCGAGCAGTTCTTC. The chain combines TRBV29-1 with TRBJ2-1; D may be TRBD1 (5 bases). V was clipped by 5 bases and J by 10 bases, with 12 bases between them. Germline CDR1 SQVTM, CDR2 ANQGSEA. The length of the CDR3 is 11 residues.

V usage is TRBV29-1 and J usage is TRBJ2-7; possible D gene TRBD1, 6 bases. The DNA end is a closer match to TRBJ2-4, so the J assignment may be wrong. The germline gives CDR1 SQVTM, CDR2 ANQGSEA. The CDR3 extends over 15 amino acids. CDR3 sequence (DNA): TGCAGCGTCTTGGTCGGGGACACAGTCGAAAACATTCAGTACTTC. As protein: CSVLVGDTVENIQYF.

This chain links TRBV7-3 with TRBJ2-2; TRBD1 is a possible D gene (5 bases). CDR3 length equals 16 residues. Germline-derived CDR1 and CDR2 are SGHTA and FQGTGA. With 5 bases removed from V and 0 bases from J, the gap between germline ends came to 13 bases. The CDR3 spells CASSPRTFTNTGELFF. DNA of the CDR3: TGTGCCAGCAGCCCACGGACATTTACGAACACCGGGGAGCTGTTTTTT.

This clonotype came up a few times. V usage is TRBV27 and J usage is TRBJ2-1, with D possibly matching TRBD2 (6 bases). Germline V CDR1 and CDR2: MNHEY, SMNVEV (reference sequence). This CDR3 region has 13 residues. Trimming pared 7 bases from V and 7 bases from J, leaving 14 bases between. The chain's CDR3 is CASTGGGNNEQFF. In DNA, the CDR3 is TGTGCCAGCACCGGTGGGGGGAATAATGAGCAGTTCTTC.

The CDR3 loop reads CASSRPGLARLNTQYF. For the CDR3, the DNA is TGTGCCAGCTCACGTCCGGGACTAGCTCGGTTAAATACGCAGTATTTT. The J gene is TRBJ2-3, the V gene TRBV18; 9 bases match TRBD2. The CDR3 is 16 amino acids. Germline V gene sequence: CDR1 KGHSH, CDR2 LQKENI. The J segment lost 7 bases and the V segment lost 4 bases, leaving 12 bases of the junction unmatched.

This rearrangement joins TRBV29-1 to TRBJ2-7; maybe TRBD2 (5 bases). CDR1 SQVTM and CDR2 ANQGSEA come from the germline V gene. The V gene lost 4 bases and the J gene lost 3 bases, with 10 bases spanning the gap. The CDR3 is made up of 12 amino acids. This chain's CDR3 is CSVGSGSYEQYF. The DNA of the CDR3 is TGCAGCGTTGGAAGTGGGAGCTACGAGCAGTACTTC.

A few counts support this clonotype. V usage is TRBV20-1 and J usage is TRBJ1-1; possibly TRBD1 for D (6 bases). The CDR3 loop spans 14 amino acids. The germline CDR1 and CDR2 sequences are DFQATT and SNEGSKA (reference sequence). The ends were cut back, 6 bases at V and 0 bases at J, with 14 bases in the middle. CDR3 region: CSAPGQLLNTEAFF. CDR3 nucleotide sequence: TGCAGTGCCCCTGGACAGTTGTTGAACACTGAAGCTTTCTTT.

This clonotype was detected ten times or more. The chain has TRBV20-1 and TRBJ2-7; maybe TRBD1 (6 bases). The germline V gene encodes CDR1 DFQATT and CDR2 SNEGSKA (reference sequence). Trimming left V 5 bases short and J 2 bases short, with 16 bases between. The CDR3 runs 14 residues. CDR3 nucleotide sequence: TGCAGTGCTTTTCCGACAGGTCTAGCCTACGAGCAGTACTTC. This encodes CSAFPTGLAYEQYF.

This clonotype showed up just once. The genes are TRBV12-3 or TRBV12-4 and TRBJ2-3, with D possibly matching TRBD2 (5 bases). Trimming cost V 6 bases and J 4 bases, with 14 bases left between them. The CDR3 is 14 residues long. CDR3 sequence reads: CASSTGLVPDTQYF. Here the CDR3 DNA reads TGTGCCAGCAGCACCGGACTGGTCCCAGATACGCAGTATTTT.